This entry lists 32 T cell receptor beta chains sequenced from one sample in a study of Ad26.COV2.S vaccination and SARS-CoV-2 variants. Measured with immunoSEQ multiplex PCR; TCRdb has only the in-frame clones, and not every one. This table has 380,000 or so clones, around 89% appearing once. Treatment indicated: around 19 received Ad26.COV2.S at low or high dose, single or two shots; about 5 received placebo; per-sample allocation not given. Material that was analyzed had been drawn on day 63 after the first vaccine or placebo injection. The sequences come from peripheral blood, collected in a trial of Ad26.COV2.S vaccine versus placebo. The source is a person between 18 and 60 years old who received the Ad26.COV2.S COVID-19 vaccine or a placebo.

This clone came up once. J is TRBJ1-1 and V is TRBV5-1; D perhaps matches TRBD1 (5 bases). The length of the CDR3 is 14 residues. CDR1 is SGHRS, CDR2 YFSETQ, per germline. V gave up 1 base and J gave up 3 bases, with 10 bases separating them. The CDR3 nucleotides read TGCGCCAGCAGCTTGAGGGGCCCCGACACTGAAGCTTTCTTT. It codes for CASSLRGPDTEAFF.

V gene TRBV29-1 combines with J gene TRBJ2-5, with TRBD2 as a possible D gene (6 bases). Between the trimmed V and J ends, which lost 7 bases and 1 base, there was a span of 19 bases. Germline assignment: CDR1 SQVTM and CDR2 ANQGSEA. The CDR3 has 15 amino acids. CDR3 sequence (DNA): TGCAGCGCCGCGGGACCTCTAAGGTCCCAAGAGACCCAGTACTTC. It yields the protein CSAAGPLRSQETQYF.

The chain carries TRBV27 and TRBJ1-6; D possibly corresponds to TRBD1 (6 bases). Deletions cut 3 bases from V and 8 bases from J, with 11 bases between. This CDR3 is 14 amino acids long. From germline, CDR1 is MNHEY and CDR2 SMNVEV (reference sequence). CDR3 sequence: CASSLGTSYSPLHF. The CDR3 coding sequence is TGTGCCAGCAGTTTGGGGACATCTTATTCACCCCTCCACTTT.

This sequence joins TRBV4-1 and TRBJ1-6; D is perhaps TRBD1 (5 bases). Germline lookup yields CDR1 MGHRA and CDR2 YSYEKL. V lost 3 bases and J 10 bases, leaving 22 bases between the germline ends. This CDR3 contains 17 residues. The CDR3, as DNA: TGCGCCAGCAGCCACCTTCCTCAGCCGGGGGGTGGGTCACCCCTCCACTTT. The encoded protein is CASSHLPQPGGGSPLHF.

This chain uses TRBV27 with TRBJ1-6; D is uncertain. The V end lost 0 bases, the J end lost 5 bases, and 5 bases lay between the germline ends. This CDR3 has 14 residues. CDR1 MNHEY and CDR2 SMNVEV come from the germline V gene (reference sequence). Here the CDR3 DNA reads TGTGCCAGCAGTTTATCACGGGATAATTCACCCCTCCACTTT. It yields the protein CASSLSRDNSPLHF.

The rearrangement joins TRBV7-8 to TRBJ2-3; 7 nucleotides match TRBD2. Germline assignment: CDR1 SGHVS and CDR2 FQNEAQ. V lost 7 bases to trimming and J lost 3 bases; unmatched junction nucleotides: 7. CDR3 length: 14 residues. Written as DNA, the CDR3 is TGTGCCAGCAAACGGGGAGGGAATACAGATACGCAGTATTTT. Amino acid sequence: CASKRGGNTDTQYF.

V gene TRBV5-4 combines with J gene TRBJ2-5; no clear D. Germline V lookup: CDR1 SGHNT, CDR2 YYREEE (reference sequence). This CDR3 comprises 15 residues. V lost 4 bases and J 1 base, leaving 14 bases between the germline ends. The CDR3 region has the DNA TGTGCCAGCAGCACCCTTTCGGCAGCCCAAGAGACCCAGTACTTC. Protein: CASSTLSAAQETQYF.

This rearrangement joins TRBV6-5 to TRBJ2-7, with a possible D match to TRBD2 (7 bases). Germline CDR1 reads MNHEY; CDR2 reads SVGAGI. The length of the CDR3 is 13 residues. Trimming stripped 4 bases from V and 2 bases from J, with 9 bases between. CDR3 sequence (DNA): TGTGCCAGCAGTTCGGGGGGCACCTACGAGCAGTACTTC. Amino acid sequence: CASSSGGTYEQYF.

V is TRBV19 and J is TRBJ2-2; D is undetermined. The CDR3 spans 14 residues. V gave up 3 bases and J gave up 0 bases, with 5 bases separating them. The germline V gene has CDR1 LNHDA and CDR2 SQIVND (reference sequence). CDR3 residues: CASSIDSNTGELFF. The CDR3 DNA sequence: TGTGCCAGTAGTATTGACTCGAACACCGGGGAGCTGTTTTTT. The complete variable domain, with remaining parts taken from reference TRBV19 and TRBJ2-2, reads DGGITQSPKYLFRKEGQNVTLSCEQNLNHDAMYWYRQDPGQGLRLIYYSQIVNDFQKGDIAEGYSVSREKKESFPLTVTSAQKNPTAFYLCASSIDSNTGELFFGEGSRLTVL.

The J gene is TRBJ2-1, the V gene TRBV10-3, with 7 bases fitting TRBD1. The CDR3 has 16 amino acids. Germline CDR1 is ENHRY and CDR2 is SYGVKD. V trimming: 7 bases; J trimming: 5 bases; junction bases outside the gene matches: 14. CDR3 residues: CAIKDGRTGINNEQFF. DNA of the CDR3: TGTGCCATCAAAGACGGCAGGACAGGAATTAACAATGAGCAGTTCTTC.

Only a few counts were recorded for this clone. The J gene is TRBJ2-3, the V gene TRBV5-8; TRBD1 or TRBD2 may be the D gene (5 bases each). V lost 3 bases and J 1 base, leaving 9 bases between the germline ends. Germline assignment: CDR1 SGHTS and CDR2 YDEGEE. The CDR3 consists of 14 residues. The CDR3 bases are TGTGCCAGCAGCTCAGTGGGGGGCACAGATACGCAGTATTTT. Translation: CASSSVGGTDTQYF.

J is TRBJ2-5 and V is TRBV7-9; D ambiguous. The germline CDR1 and CDR2 sequences are SEHNR and FQNEAQ (reference sequence). The V end lost 1 base, the J end lost 5 bases, and 14 bases lay between the germline ends. This CDR3 spans 15 amino acids. CDR3 nucleotide sequence: TGTGCCAGCAGCTTAGTAAGAGGCAGTGGGGAGACCCAGTACTTC. It translates to CASSLVRGSGETQYF.

V and J are TRBV4-1 and TRBJ1-5; D is perhaps TRBD1 (6 bases). CDR1 MGHRA and CDR2 YSYEKL come from the germline V gene. The CDR3 runs to 16 residues. The V gene lost 0 bases and the J gene lost 4 bases, with 13 bases spanning the gap. The CDR3 spells CASSQEKADRNQPQHF. CDR3 coding DNA: TGCGCCAGCAGCCAAGAAAAAGCGGACAGAAATCAGCCCCAGCATTTT.

The chain has TRBV3-1 (or the pseudogene TRBV3-2) and TRBJ1-1, with 7 bases identical to TRBD1. CDR3 length equals 14 residues. Germline V gene sequence: CDR1 LGHDT, CDR2 YNNKEL (reference sequence). V was pared by 10 bases and J by 1 base, with 9 bases of the junction left unmatched. The CDR3 bases are TGTGCCAAGACGGGAAGACAGGGGAACACTGAAGCTTTCTTT. Translating gives CAKTGRQGNTEAFF.

The V call is TRBV19, the J call TRBJ1-1; 8 nucleotides align to TRBD1. The CDR3 totals 15 residues. Per the germline V gene, CDR1 is LNHDA and CDR2 is SQIVND (reference sequence). V gave up 1 base and J gave up 3 bases; unmatched junction bases: 4. The chain's CDR3 is CASSIGTGGYTEAFF. CDR3 in DNA: TGTGCCAGTAGTATAGGTACAGGGGGATACACTGAAGCTTTCTTT.

To note about this clone: The sample contains more than one DNA sequence encoding this CDR3. V usage is TRBV27 and J usage is TRBJ1-1; D is uncertain. CDR3 size: 13 residues. With 0 bases removed from V and 2 bases from J, the gap between germline ends came to 4 bases. From germline, CDR1 is MNHEY and CDR2 SMNVEV (reference sequence). CDR3 protein: CASSLSRNTEAFF. DNA for the CDR3: TGTGCCAGCAGTTTATCCCGCAACACTGAAGCTTTCTTT.

This clone occurred a few times. This sequence joins TRBV15 and TRBJ2-3, with 8 positions matching TRBD1. Germline V gene sequence: CDR1 LNHNV, CDR2 YYDKDF (reference sequence). The CDR3 covers 16 residues. J gave up 1 base and V 1 base, and 4 bases lay outside the gene matches. The CDR3 DNA is TGTGCCACCAGCAGAGTAGAGGGACAGGGCACAGATACGCAGTATTTT. It encodes CATSRVEGQGTDTQYF.

This clone occurred a few times. The V and J genes are TRBV24-1 and TRBJ2-5, with D perhaps matching TRBD2 (6 bases). V dropped 4 bases and J dropped 2 bases, with 16 bases sitting between them. Per the germline V gene, CDR1 is KGHDR and CDR2 is SFDVKD. The CDR3 contains 16 residues. CDR3 DNA: TGTGCCACCAGTGACCCGCGGGACCCGTCGCAAGAGACCCAGTACTTC. Its translation: CATSDPRDPSQETQYF.

Remarks on this clone: This same CDR3 is encoded by further DNA sequences in the sample. The V and J genes are TRBV5-1 and TRBJ2-7; 10 positions match TRBD2. With V trimmed by 3 bases and J by 1 base, 4 bases remained unmatched. The germline V gene has CDR1 SGHRS and CDR2 YFSETQ. This CDR3 has 15 amino acids. Written as DNA, the CDR3 is TGCGCCAGCAGCTGGACTAGCGGCTCGTCCTACGAGCAGTACTTC. It translates to CASSWTSGSSYEQYF.

Ten or more counts support this clone. This chain connects TRBV7-2 to TRBJ1-2; D unclear. Trimming pared 2 bases from V and 7 bases from J, leaving 8 bases between. Per the germline V gene, CDR1 is SGHTA and CDR2 is FQGNSA. This CDR3 comprises 12 residues. CDR3 region: CASSLLGPGYTF. CDR3 nucleotide sequence: TGTGCCAGCAGCTTACTAGGGCCTGGCTACACCTTC.

V usage is TRBV2 and J usage is TRBJ1-5; D call uncertain. Deletions cut 7 bases from V and 4 bases from J, with 8 bases between. The germline CDR1 and CDR2 sequences are SNHLY and FYNNEI. The CDR3 consists of 12 residues. The CDR3 is CASTTGNQPQHF. CDR3 sequence (DNA): TGTGCCAGCACGACGGGAAATCAGCCCCAGCATTTT. The entire variable domain, with the rest obtained from reference TRBV2 and TRBJ1-5, is as follows: EPEVTQTPSHQVTQMGQEVILRCVPISNHLYFYWYRQILGQKVEFLVSFYNNEISEKSEIFDDQFSVERPDGSNFTLKIRSTKLEDSAMYFCASTTGNQPQHFGDGTRLSIL.

This sequence joins TRBV15 and TRBJ2-5; D not resolved. CDR3 length: 12 amino acids. V lost 0 bases to trimming and J lost 5 bases, with 4 bases between them. Germline V gene lookup returns CDR1 LNHNV and CDR2 YYDKDF (reference sequence). CDR3 bases: TGTGCCACCAGCAGAGATAGGGAGACCCAGTACTTC. This gives the protein CATSRDRETQYF.

The rearrangement links TRBV5-1 to TRBJ2-6; D gene uncertain. Per germline, CDR1 SGHRS and CDR2 YFSETQ. V lost 0 bases, J lost 0 bases, and 10 bases lay in between. There are 17 residues in the CDR3. CDR3 coding DNA: TGCGCCAGCAGCTTGGGCCACTTCAGCTCTGGGGCCAACGTCCTGACTTTC. Protein: CASSLGHFSSGANVLTF.

This chain joins TRBV7-3 and TRBJ1-1; the D gene is possibly TRBD1 (6 bases). CDR3 length equals 13 residues. Deletions cut 1 base from V and 8 bases from J, with 11 bases between. CDR1 and CDR2 (germline): SGHTA, FQGTGA. CDR3 in amino acids: CASSLNLGGEAFF. In nucleotides, the CDR3 is TGTGCCAGCAGCTTAAATTTAGGGGGAGAAGCTTTCTTT.

The rearrangement links TRBV10-3 to TRBJ1-1, with TRBD1 as a possible D gene (6 bases). CDR3 length: 14 amino acids. Germline V gene data show CDR1 as ENHRY and CDR2 as SYGVKD. Trimming shortened V by 6 bases and J by 0 bases, and 11 bases separated the two germline ends. In nucleotides, the CDR3 is TGTGCCATCAGCCCCGGGACATTGAACACTGAAGCTTTCTTT. Translated, it gives CAISPGTLNTEAFF.

The sample holds one count of this clone. The J gene is TRBJ1-3, the V gene TRBV15; D ambiguous. V dropped 1 base and J dropped 2 bases, with 3 bases sitting between them. The CDR3 length is 13 residues. Germline V gene sequence: CDR1 LNHNV, CDR2 YYDKDF (reference sequence). CDR3 nucleotides: TGTGCCACCAGCAGAGGCGCTGGAAACACCATATATTTT. Residues: CATSRGAGNTIYF.

This clone was observed a few times. V is TRBV2 and J is TRBJ2-1; D may be TRBD2 (6 bases). Germline loops: CDR1 SNHLY, CDR2 FYNNEI. The V gene lost 8 bases and the J gene lost 7 bases, with 9 bases spanning the gap. The CDR3 is made up of 11 amino acids. The CDR3 reads CASYGTNEQFF. CDR3 bases: TGTGCCAGCTACGGGACTAATGAGCAGTTCTTC.

The chain uses TRBV19 and TRBJ2-1, with 8 bases aligning to TRBD2. V shed 3 bases and J 4 bases; nucleotides not matched to a gene: 14. Germline CDR1 LNHDA, CDR2 SQIVND (reference sequence). There are 18 residues in the CDR3. CDR3 DNA: TGTGCCAGTAGTATCTTTGCGGGAGGATCCGATGCATACAATGAGCAGTTCTTC. It is translated as CASSIFAGGSDAYNEQFF.

This clone was detected once. This rearrangement joins TRBV13 to TRBJ2-7, with D possibly TRBD2 on 6 matching bases. The CDR3 runs 15 residues. Germline values: CDR1 PRHDT, CDR2 FYEKMQ (reference sequence). Deletions cut 5 bases from V and 0 bases from J, with 14 bases between. The CDR3 bases are TGTGCCAGCAGCCCTCGGCGGGGAAGCTCCTACGAGCAGTACTTC. Its translation is CASSPRRGSSYEQYF.

This rearrangement joins TRBV18 to TRBJ1-4, with TRBD1 matching over 7 bases. The CDR3 sequence is 13 residues long. The V and J ends lost 4 bases and 8 bases, in that order; junction bases with no gene match: 4. Germline values: CDR1 KGHSH, CDR2 LQKENI. The CDR3 coding sequence is TGTGCCAGCTCACTTATGGACAGGGAAAAACTGTTTTTT. Translating it yields CASSLMDREKLFF.

This chain connects TRBV7-2 to TRBJ2-4; D is ambiguous. In germline, CDR1 is SGHTA, CDR2 FQGNSA. With 5 bases removed from V and 1 base from J, the gap between germline ends came to 9 bases. The CDR3 has 14 residues. CDR3 amino acids: CASSGSLAKNIQYF. Here the CDR3 DNA reads TGTGCCAGCAGCGGGTCGTTGGCCAAAAACATTCAGTACTTC. The variable domain in full, with the rest retrieved from reference TRBV7-2 and TRBJ2-4, is GAGVSQSPSNKVTEKGKDVELRCDPISGHTALYWYRQSLGQGLEFLIYFQGNSAPDKSGLPSDRFSAERTGGSVSTLTIQRTQQEDSAVYLCASSGSLAKNIQYFGAGTRLSVL.

V is TRBV3-1 (or the pseudogene TRBV3-2) and J is TRBJ2-2; tentatively, D is TRBD2 (7 bases). V was shortened by 4 bases and J by 4 bases, with 16 bases between the two germline ends. Germline loops: CDR1 LGHDT, CDR2 YNNKEL (reference sequence). This CDR3 has 16 residues. CDR3 coding DNA: TGTGCCAGCAGCCCTGCAAGGGGGGGGGCCACCGGGGAGCTGTTTTTT. Translated: CASSPARGGATGELFF.